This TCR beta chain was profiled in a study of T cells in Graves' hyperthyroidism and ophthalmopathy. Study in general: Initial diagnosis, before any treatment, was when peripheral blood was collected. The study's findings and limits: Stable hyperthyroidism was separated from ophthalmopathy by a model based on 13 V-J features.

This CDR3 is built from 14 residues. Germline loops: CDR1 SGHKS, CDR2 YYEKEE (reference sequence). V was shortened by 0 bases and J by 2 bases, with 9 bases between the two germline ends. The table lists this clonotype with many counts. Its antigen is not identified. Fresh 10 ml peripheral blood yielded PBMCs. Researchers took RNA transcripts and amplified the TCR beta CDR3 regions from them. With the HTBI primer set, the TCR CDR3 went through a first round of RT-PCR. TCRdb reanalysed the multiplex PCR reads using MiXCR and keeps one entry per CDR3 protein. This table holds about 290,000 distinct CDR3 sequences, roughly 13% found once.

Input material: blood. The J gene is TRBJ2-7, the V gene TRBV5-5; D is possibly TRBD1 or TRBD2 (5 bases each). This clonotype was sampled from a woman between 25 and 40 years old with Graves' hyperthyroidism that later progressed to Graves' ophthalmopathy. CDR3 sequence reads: CASSLEGSPYEQYF. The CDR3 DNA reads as TGTGCCAGCAGCTTGGAGGGGAGCCCCTACGAGCAGTACTTC.